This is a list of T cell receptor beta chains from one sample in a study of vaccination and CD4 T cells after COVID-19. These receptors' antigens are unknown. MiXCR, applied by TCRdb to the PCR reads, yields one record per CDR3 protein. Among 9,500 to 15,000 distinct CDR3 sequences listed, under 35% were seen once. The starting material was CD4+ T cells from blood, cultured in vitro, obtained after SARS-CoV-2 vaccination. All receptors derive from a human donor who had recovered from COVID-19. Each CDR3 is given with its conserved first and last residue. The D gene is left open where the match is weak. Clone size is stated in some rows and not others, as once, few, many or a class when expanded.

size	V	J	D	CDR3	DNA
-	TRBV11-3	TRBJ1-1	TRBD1	CASRKGGLGRSEAFF	TGTGCCAGCAGGAAAGGGGGCCTCGGACGGAGCGAAGCTTTCTTT
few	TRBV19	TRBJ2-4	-	CASTRREGNIQYF	TGTGCCAGTACCCGGCGAGAGGGGAACATTCAGTACTTC
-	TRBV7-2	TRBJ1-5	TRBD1	CASSLVGDRVSNQPQHF	TGTGCCAGCAGCTTAGTAGGGGACAGGGTAAGCAATCAGCCCCAGCATTTT
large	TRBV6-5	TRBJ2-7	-	CASSYVSGRSSYEQYF	TGTGCCAGCAGTTACGTGAGTGGGAGGAGCTCCTACGAGCAGTACTTC
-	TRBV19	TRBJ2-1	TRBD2	CASSSRLAPYNEQFF	TGTGCCAGTAGTTCCCGACTAGCACCCTACAATGAGCAGTTCTTC
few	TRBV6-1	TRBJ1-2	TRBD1	CASSLGQIYGYTF	TGTGCCAGCAGCTTGGGACAGATCTATGGCTACACCTTC
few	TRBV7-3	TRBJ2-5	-	CASSGSRITETQYF	TGTGCCAGCAGCGGTTCGCGCATAACGGAGACCCAGTACTTC
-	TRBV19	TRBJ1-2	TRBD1	CASSRPMDRLGNYGYTF	TGTGCCAGTAGTAGGCCAATGGACAGGCTGGGGAACTATGGCTACACCTTC
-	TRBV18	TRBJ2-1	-	CASSPPKSRGGNYNEQFF	TGTGCCAGCTCACCACCGAAGTCCAGGGGAGGGAACTACAATGAGCAGTTCTTC
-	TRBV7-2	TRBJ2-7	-	CASSLEAGKTYEQYF	TGTGCCAGCAGCTTAGAGGCGGGAAAGACCTACGAGCAGTACTTC
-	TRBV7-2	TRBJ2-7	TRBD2	CASSLAAGGGSSYEQYF	TGTGCCAGCAGCTTAGCGGCGGGAGGGGGCAGCTCCTACGAGCAGTACTTC
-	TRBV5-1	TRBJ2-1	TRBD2	CASRGGGSSYNEQFF	TGCGCCAGCAGAGGCGGCGGGAGCTCCTACAATGAGCAGTTCTTC